This T cell receptor beta chain came from a study of T-cell memory formation after mild COVID-19. Turning to the study itself: Clusters of TCRs were largely donor specific.

Whole-study findings and limits: The main location of contracting CD4+ clones was CM and EM, and that of contracting CD8+ clones was EMRA. Balance between CD4 and CD8 was seen in clones contracting day 15 to 85, and a CD4+ lean was seen in later expanders. Prior to infection, memory already included some responding clones, suggesting cross-reactive memory joined.

TCRdb redid the calling of the 5' RACE reads with MiXCR, one entry per CDR3 protein. This sample carries under 650,000 distinct CDR3 sequences, over 15% of them seen once, and the ten largest clones take more than 10%. This CDR3 region has 14 residues. The germline gives CDR1 DFQATT, CDR2 SNEGSKA (reference sequence). The V gene lost 1 base and the J gene lost 0 bases, with 9 bases spanning the gap. With regard to this clonotype: Its antigen remains unidentified.

This TCR was recovered from an adult woman who had mild COVID-19 (a few samples of this study predate the infection). Cell type and time point are not known. The chain uses TRBV20-1 and TRBJ1-1; D unresolved. The sequenced sample consisted of PBMCs or a T cell subset sorted from them (not recorded which). Here the CDR3 reads CSARAERMNTEAFF. CDR3 nucleotide sequence: TGCAGTGCTAGAGCGGAACGGATGAACACTGAAGCTTTCTTT.